The source of this T cell receptor (beta chain) is a study of blood T cell repertoires in COVID-19. About the study: The samples span acute and convalescent COVID-19 from the United States, Italy and Spain. T cells, B-cell-depleted T cells, or PBMCs supplied cDNA or gDNA.

Authors' data handling: Using reference gene primer amplification, nucleated cell counts were estimated. TCRdb's table, derived via immunoSEQ multiplex PCR, lists solely in-frame clones and lacks some. D and trimming come from the DNA, and the V and J calls and clone size come from that table. Seen here are 300,000 to 450,000 clones, around 87% observed once, and the top ten hold about 2.5%. The CDR3 loop spans 15 amino acids. The germline gives CDR1 MNHEY, CDR2 SVGAGI. Between the trimmed V and J ends, which lost 5 bases and 0 bases, there was a span of 14 bases. Seattle patient enrollment occurred during active infection, with longitudinal follow-up thereafter.

The specimen sequenced was peripheral blood. This rearrangement joins TRBV6-5 to TRBJ2-7; the D gene is possibly TRBD1 (5 bases). This sequence was found in a woman aged 55-69 years with COVID-19, enrolled during active disease. CDR3 loop: CASSRQREISYEQYF. CDR3 in DNA: TGTGCCAGCAGTAGACAGAGAGAGATCTCCTACGAGCAGTACTTC.